This T cell receptor (beta chain) was sequenced in a study of control samples from healthy donors and cancer patients (TCRdb year 2020). The library was produced with the immunoSEQ multiplex PCR assay. Entries here come from immuneACCESS through TCRdb and include only in-frame sequences with V and J called. Some clones fail to appear in such tables; in the studies checked, an unresolved V gene covers under half of the shortfall, and the cause of the remainder is unknown. The sample table holds fewer than 85,000 clones, of which about nine tenths were seen once. The top ten clonotypes cover around 14% of the sample. As for this clone: Its recognized antigen is unknown. It has no much larger one-base neighbor in the sample; base qualities were not kept.

CDR1 and CDR2, looked up from the germline V gene, are LGHNT and FRNRAP. There are 15 amino acids in the CDR3, from cysteine to phenylalanine inclusive. The CDR3 DNA has 45 bases and is translated from base 1. Trimming leaves V shorter by 5 bases and J shorter by 1 base, with the junction holding 7 bases beyond the gene matches. The TCR comes from a man younger than 40 in good health. The sample comprised blood. Recombination connected TRBV12-5 to TRBJ1-1; 7 middle bases align to TRBD1. The DNA is TGTGCTAGTGGTCCCCCTGGGACAGCGAACACTGAAGCTTTCTTT. Its protein product is CASGPPGTANTEAFF.